The clone carrying this T cell receptor (beta chain) was seen more than once but under ten times. The sample comes from a study of identical twins. MiXCR was run by TCRdb on the 5' RACE reads, yielding one entry per CDR3 protein. The sample shows 200,000 to 250,000 distinct CDR3 sequences, under 10% of them seen only once. These same records also appear under a second study, on yellow fever vaccine responses in identical twins. That study reports: Twins' vaccine T cell responses reportedly seemed partly convergent and partly personalized.

Sequencing was performed on memory (CD45RO+) T cells sorted from blood. The TCR sequence derives from a woman aged 18-35 years in good health.

For the CDR3, the DNA is TGCAGTGCTATATTCGGGGGCTACAATGAGCAGTTCTTC. It codes for CSAIFGGYNEQFF. The chain has TRBV20-1 and TRBJ2-1; perhaps TRBD2 as D (6 bases). Germline CDR1 is DFQATT and CDR2 is SNEGSKA (reference sequence). V lost 4 bases and J lost 3, with 10 bases in between. This CDR3 comprises 13 residues.